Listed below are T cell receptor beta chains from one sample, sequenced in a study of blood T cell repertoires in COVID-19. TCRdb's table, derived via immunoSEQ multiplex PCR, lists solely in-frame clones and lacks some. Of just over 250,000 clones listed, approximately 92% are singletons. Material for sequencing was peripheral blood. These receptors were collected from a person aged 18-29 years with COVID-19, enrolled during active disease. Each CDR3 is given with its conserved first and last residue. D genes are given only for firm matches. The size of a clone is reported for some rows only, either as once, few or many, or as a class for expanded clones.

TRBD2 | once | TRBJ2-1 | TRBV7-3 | CASSFSGRYYNEQFF | TGTGCCAGCAGCTTTAGCGGGAGGTATTACAATGAGCAGTTCTTC
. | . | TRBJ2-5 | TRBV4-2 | CASSQEWPGQETQYF | TGTGCCAGCAGCCAAGAATGGCCAGGGCAAGAGACCCAGTACTTC
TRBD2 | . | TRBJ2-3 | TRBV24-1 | CATSPAPGTSGTDTQYF | TGTGCCACCAGTCCTGCCCCCGGGACTAGCGGAACCGATACGCAGTATTTT
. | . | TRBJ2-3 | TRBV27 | CASSSTGGVVDTQYF | TGTGCCAGCAGTTCTACAGGGGGGGTGGTGGATACGCAGTATTTT
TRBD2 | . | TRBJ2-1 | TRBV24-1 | CATSDTELLADTNINEQFF | TGTGCCACCAGTGACACCGAACTTCTAGCGGATACTAACATCAATGAGCAGTTCTTC
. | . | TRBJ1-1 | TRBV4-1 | CASRLQENTEAFF | TGCGCCAGCAGGTTACAGGAGAACACTGAAGCTTTCTTT
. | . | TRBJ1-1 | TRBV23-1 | CASAGGRRPGTEAFF | TGCGCCAGCGCGGGCGGGCGGAGGCCGGGAACTGAAGCTTTCTTT
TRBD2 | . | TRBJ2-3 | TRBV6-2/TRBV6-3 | CASSYSSGTSGTASDTQYF | TGTGCCAGCAGTTACTCCTCCGGGACTAGCGGGACCGCTTCAGATACGCAGTATTTT
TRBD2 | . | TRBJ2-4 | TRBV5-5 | CASSMGGLGSAALAKNIQYF | TGTGCCAGCAGCATGGGAGGGTTGGGCAGCGCCGCCTTAGCCAAAAACATTCAGTACTTC
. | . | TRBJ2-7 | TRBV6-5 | CASSPGTFVYEQYF | TGTGCCAGCAGTCCAGGGACATTCGTCTACGAGCAGTACTTC
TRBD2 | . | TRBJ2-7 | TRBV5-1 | CASSLEGASGAYEQYF | TGCGCCAGCAGCTTGGAGGGGGCTAGCGGGGCCTACGAGCAGTACTTC
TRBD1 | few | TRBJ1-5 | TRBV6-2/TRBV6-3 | CASSLTGSDQPQHF | TGTGCCAGCAGTCTGACAGGGTCCGATCAGCCCCAGCATTTT
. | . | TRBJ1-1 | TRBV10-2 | CASRGGPEAFF | TGCGCCAGCAGGGGGGGTCCTGAAGCTTTCTTT
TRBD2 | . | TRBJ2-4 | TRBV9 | CASSVGGGLDIQYF | TGTGCCAGCAGCGTAGGCGGGGGGTTGGACATTCAGTACTTC
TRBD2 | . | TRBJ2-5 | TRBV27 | CASRGTSGRGEETQYF | TGTGCCAGCAGAGGGACTAGCGGGAGAGGGGAAGAGACCCAGTACTTC
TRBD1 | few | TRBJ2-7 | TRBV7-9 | CASSPSGTGFGQYF | TGTGCCAGCAGTCCTTCTGGGACAGGGTTCGGGCAGTACTTC
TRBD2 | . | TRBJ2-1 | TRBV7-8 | CASSLGGREDEQFF | TGTGCCAGCAGCTTAGGCGGGAGAGAGGATGAGCAGTTCTTC
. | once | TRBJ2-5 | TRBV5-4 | CASSETGSGAETQYF | TGTGCCAGCAGCGAAACAGGATCAGGGGCAGAGACCCAGTACTTC
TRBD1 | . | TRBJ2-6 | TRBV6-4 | CASSDGQGAPRRANVLTF | TGTGCCAGCAGTGACGGACAGGGGGCGCCCCGAAGGGCCAACGTCCTGACTTTC
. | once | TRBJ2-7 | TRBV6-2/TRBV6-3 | CASNPRAGQRGTPRGARLGEQYF | TGTGCCAGCAACCCCAGGGCGGGACAAAGGGGAACACCTCGGGGGGCGCGACTCGGGGAGCAGTACTTC
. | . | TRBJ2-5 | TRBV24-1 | CATSDLRQGRTIYQETQYF | TGTGCCACCAGTGATTTGCGCCAGGGTCGTACAATCTACCAAGAGACCCAGTACTTC
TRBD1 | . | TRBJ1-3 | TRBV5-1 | CASSSLTGTGNTIYF | TGCGCCAGCAGCTCGCTGACAGGGACTGGAAACACCATATATTTT
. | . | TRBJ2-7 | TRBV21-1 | CASSKVRPEGLTYHSEQYF | TGTGCCAGCAGCAAAGTTCGGCCTGAGGGACTCACCTATCACTCCGAGCAGTACTTC
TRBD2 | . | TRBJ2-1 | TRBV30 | CAWSVPGLAALNEQFF | TGTGCCTGGAGCGTTCCTGGACTAGCGGCTCTCAATGAGCAGTTCTTC
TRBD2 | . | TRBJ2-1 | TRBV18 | CASSLLAGGPEGNEQFF | TGTGCCAGCTCACTCCTAGCGGGAGGGCCAGAAGGGAATGAGCAGTTCTTC
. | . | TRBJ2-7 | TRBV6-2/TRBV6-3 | CASSPGLSYEQYF | TGTGCCAGCAGTCCGGGACTCAGCTACGAGCAGTACTTC
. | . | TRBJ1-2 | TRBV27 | CASSLGADGGGYTF | TGTGCCAGCAGTTTGGGAGCGGATGGGGGCGGCTACACCTTC
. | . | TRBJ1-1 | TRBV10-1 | CAPPDSRGGYMNTEAFF | TGCGCCCCCCCCGATTCTAGAGGAGGCTACATGAACACTGAAGCTTTCTTT
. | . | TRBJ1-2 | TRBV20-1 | CSAYERGYTF | TGCAGTGCATACGAGAGGGGCTACACCTTC
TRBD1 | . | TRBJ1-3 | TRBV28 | CASSLQLGQGELSSGNTIYF | TGTGCCAGCAGTTTACAGTTAGGACAGGGCGAATTGAGCTCTGGAAACACCATATATTTT
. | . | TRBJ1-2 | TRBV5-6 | CASSLVRQYGFGGYGYTF | TGTGCCAGCAGCTTGGTCCGGCAGTACGGGTTTGGAGGCTATGGCTACACCTTC
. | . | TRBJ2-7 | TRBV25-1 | CASSGDTPKNYEQYF | TGTGCCAGCAGTGGGGACACCCCAAAGAACTACGAGCAGTACTTC
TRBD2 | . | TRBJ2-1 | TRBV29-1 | CSVDPPSGRDNEQFF | TGCAGCGTTGACCCGCCTAGCGGGAGGGACAATGAGCAGTTCTTC
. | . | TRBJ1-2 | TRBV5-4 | CASREATGSTYGYTF | TGTGCCAGCAGGGAAGCAACAGGGTCAACCTATGGCTACACCTTC
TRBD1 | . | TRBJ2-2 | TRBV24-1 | CAAQGDNTGELFF | TGTGCCGCACAGGGGGACAACACCGGGGAGCTGTTTTTT
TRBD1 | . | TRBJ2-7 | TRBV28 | CASSFRRGDRGDEQYF | TGTGCCAGCAGTTTTCGCCGAGGGGACAGGGGGGACGAGCAGTACTTC
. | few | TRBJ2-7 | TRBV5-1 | CASSLDPGVSYEQYF | TGCGCCAGCAGCTTGGATCCAGGGGTTTCCTACGAGCAGTACTTC
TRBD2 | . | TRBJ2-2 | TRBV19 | CASTNLAGTNTGELFF | TGTGCCAGTACGAACCTAGCGGGGACGAACACCGGGGAGCTGTTTTTT
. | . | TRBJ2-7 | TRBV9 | CASSVAQGGEQYF | TGTGCCAGCAGCGTAGCTCAGGGGGGTGAGCAGTACTTC
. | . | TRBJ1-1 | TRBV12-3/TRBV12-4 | CASRSHLNTEAFF | TGTGCCAGCAGGTCTCACTTGAACACTGAAGCTTTCTTT
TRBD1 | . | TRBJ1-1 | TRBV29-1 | CSVWGQANTEAFF | TGCAGCGTTTGGGGACAGGCGAACACTGAAGCTTTCTTT
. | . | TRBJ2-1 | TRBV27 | CASSLNTAGEQFF | TGTGCCAGCAGTTTAAATACGGCGGGTGAGCAGTTCTTC
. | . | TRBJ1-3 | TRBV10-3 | CAISEEHSSGNTIYF | TGTGCCATCAGTGAGGAGCATAGCTCTGGAAACACCATATATTTT
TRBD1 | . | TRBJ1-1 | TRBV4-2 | CASSQDPRTGLGTEAFF | TGTGCCAGCAGCCAAGATCCCAGGACAGGGCTGGGCACTGAAGCTTTCTTT
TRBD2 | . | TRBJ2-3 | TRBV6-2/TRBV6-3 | CASSRTGLAEWRDTQYF | TGTGCCAGCAGCAGGACTGGACTAGCGGAGTGGCGGGATACGCAGTATTTT
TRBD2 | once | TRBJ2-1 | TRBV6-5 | CASSYSSGDYDNEQFF | TGTGCCAGCAGTTACTCGTCCGGGGACTACGACAATGAGCAGTTCTTC
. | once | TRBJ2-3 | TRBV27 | CASSPLGPLDADTQYF | TGTGCCAGCAGTCCATTAGGGCCACTAGATGCAGATACGCAGTATTTT
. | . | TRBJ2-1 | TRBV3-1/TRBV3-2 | CASSGAGGRSYNEQFF | TGTGCCAGCAGCGGCGCGGGCGGACGCTCCTACAATGAGCAGTTCTTC
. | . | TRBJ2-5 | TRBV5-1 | CASRSVPGHPAETQYF | TGCGCCAGCAGATCCGTACCGGGACACCCAGCGGAGACCCAGTACTTC
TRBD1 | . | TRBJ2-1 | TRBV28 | CASSLRSRTGSYNEQFF | TGTGCCAGCAGTTTACGGTCCCGGACAGGGTCCTACAATGAGCAGTTCTTC
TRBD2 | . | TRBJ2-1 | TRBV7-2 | CASSPLLANEQFF | TGTGCCAGCAGCCCCTTACTAGCGAATGAGCAGTTCTTC
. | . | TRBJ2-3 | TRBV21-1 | CASNYTAGYTDTQYF | TGTGCCAGCAACTACACAGCGGGATACACAGATACGCAGTATTTT
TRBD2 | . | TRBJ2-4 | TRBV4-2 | CASSQWSWGGQIIQYF | TGTGCCAGCAGCCAATGGAGTTGGGGGGGTCAGATCATTCAGTACTTC
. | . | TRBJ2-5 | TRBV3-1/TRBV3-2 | CASSQAGAETQYF | TGTGCCAGCAGCCAAGCAGGGGCGGAGACCCAGTACTTC
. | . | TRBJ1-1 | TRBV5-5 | CASSLDWNTEAFF | TGTGCCAGCAGCTTGGACTGGAACACTGAAGCTTTCTTT